The entry that follows covers one T cell receptor beta chain sequence. These data come from a study of T cell responses to AZD1222 COVID-19 vaccine. Only in-frame clones appear in the TCRdb table, and some are missing; sequencing was by immunoSEQ multiplex PCR. The sample has around 50,000 clones; approximately 86% are singletons. Trimming removed 5 bases at V and 7 bases at J, with 15 bases between. The CDR3 consists of 13 residues. Germline V gene lookup returns CDR1 MNHEY and CDR2 SMNVEV (reference sequence). The receptor comes from an adult in good health. The chain couples TRBV27 to TRBJ2-7, with D possibly called TRBD1 or TRBD2 (7 bases each). The source was peripheral blood, collected on day 0 of AZD1222 vaccination. CDR3 amino acids: CASSGQGGWEQYF. As DNA, the CDR3 is TGTGCCAGCAGTGGCCAGGGGGGGTGGGAGCAGTACTTC.